This TCR beta chain came from a study of Graves' ophthalmopathy and Graves' hyperthyroidism. Study as a whole: At initial diagnosis, peripheral blood was obtained, and this preceded any treatment. Overall study findings and caveats: Discriminating ophthalmopathy from stable hyperthyroidism, a 13-signature model attained a sensitivity of 85% to 90% and a specificity of 80% to 82%.

Excluded were patients with other autoimmune diseases, uncontrolled infections, pregnancy or lactation. CDR3 size: 15 residues. V was trimmed by 1 base and J by 7 bases, leaving 16 bases between them. The V gene's germline CDR1 is MGHRA and CDR2 YSYEKL. This clonotype was recorded at least ten times. The antigen remains undetermined. Amplified TCR beta CDR3 regions were obtained using RNA transcripts as template. The first round was an RT-PCR with HTBI primers, and the second round was a multiplex PCR. MiXCR, applied by TCRdb to the multiplex PCR reads, yields one record per CDR3 protein. The sample includes 450,000 or so distinct CDR3 sequences, 14% of them seen just once.

The clonotype originates from a woman in her 30s with Graves' ophthalmopathy. The chain recombines TRBV4-1 with TRBJ1-1; maybe TRBD1 (6 bases). The sample consisted of blood. This chain's CDR3 is CASSQADSGGFEAFF. The CDR3 coding sequence is TGCGCCAGCAGCCAAGCGGACAGCGGGGGATTTGAAGCTTTCTTT.